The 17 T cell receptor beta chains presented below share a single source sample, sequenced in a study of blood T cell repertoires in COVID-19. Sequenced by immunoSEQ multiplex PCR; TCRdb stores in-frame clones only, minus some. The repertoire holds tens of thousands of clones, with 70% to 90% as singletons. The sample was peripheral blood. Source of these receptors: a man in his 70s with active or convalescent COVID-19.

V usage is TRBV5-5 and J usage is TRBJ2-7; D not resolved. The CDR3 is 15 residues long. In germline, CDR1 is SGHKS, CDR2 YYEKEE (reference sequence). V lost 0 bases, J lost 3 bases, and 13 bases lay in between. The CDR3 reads CASSLVPATNYEQYF. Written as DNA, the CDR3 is TGTGCCAGCAGCTTGGTCCCAGCGACCAACTACGAGCAGTACTTC.

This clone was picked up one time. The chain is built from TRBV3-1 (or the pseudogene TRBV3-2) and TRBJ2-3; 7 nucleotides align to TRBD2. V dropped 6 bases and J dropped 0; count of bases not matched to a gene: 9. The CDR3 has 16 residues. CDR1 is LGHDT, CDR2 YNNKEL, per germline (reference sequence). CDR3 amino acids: CASSGASGYSTDTQYF. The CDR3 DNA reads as TGTGCCAGCAGTGGGGCTAGCGGTTATAGCACAGATACGCAGTATTTT.

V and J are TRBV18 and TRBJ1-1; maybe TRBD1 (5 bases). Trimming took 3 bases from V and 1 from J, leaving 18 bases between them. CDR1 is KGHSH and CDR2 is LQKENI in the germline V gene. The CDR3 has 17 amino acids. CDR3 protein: CASSPPFGGGKNTEAFF. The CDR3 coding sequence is TGTGCCAGCTCACCCCCTTTTGGGGGGGGAAAGAACACTGAAGCTTTCTTT.

The CDR3 is CASSLNEVDGYTF. The DNA for the CDR3 is TGTGCCAGCAGTCTAAATGAGGTTGATGGCTACACCTTC. This chain links TRBV7-9 with TRBJ1-2; D is undetermined. Trimming shortened V by 6 bases and J by 6 bases, and 14 bases separated the two germline ends. Germline values: CDR1 SEHNR, CDR2 FQNEAQ (reference sequence). The CDR3 sequence is 13 residues long. Supplemented by reference TRBV7-9 and TRBJ1-2, the full variable domain reads DTGVSQNPRHKITKRGQNVTFRCDPISEHNRLYWYRQTLGQGPEFLTYFQNEAQLEKSRLLSDRFSAERPKGSFSTLEIQRTEQGDSAMYLCASSLNEVDGYTFGSGTRLTVV.

CDR3 amino acids: CASSFTESQYF. CDR3 nucleotide sequence: TGTGCCAGCAGCTTTACAGAGTCGCAGTATTTT. V and J are TRBV7-9 and TRBJ2-3; D is undetermined. Trimming removed 3 bases from V and 10 bases from J, with 8 bases in between. This CDR3 has 11 residues. Germline V CDR1 and CDR2: SEHNR, FQNEAQ (reference sequence).

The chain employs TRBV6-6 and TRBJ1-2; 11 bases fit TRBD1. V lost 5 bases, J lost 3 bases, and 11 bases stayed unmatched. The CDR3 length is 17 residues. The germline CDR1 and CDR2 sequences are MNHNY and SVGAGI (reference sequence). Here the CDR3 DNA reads TGTGCCAGCAGTCGTGGCTACGGGACAGGGGGTGACTATGGCTACACCTTC. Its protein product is CASSRGYGTGGDYGYTF.

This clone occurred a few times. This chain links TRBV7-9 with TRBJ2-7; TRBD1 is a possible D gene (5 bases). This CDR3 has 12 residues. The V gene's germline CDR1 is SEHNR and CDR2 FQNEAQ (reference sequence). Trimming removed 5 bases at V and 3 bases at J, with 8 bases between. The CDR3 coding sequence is TGTGCCAGCAGCACCCAGGGCTACGAGCAGTACTTC. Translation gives CASSTQGYEQYF.

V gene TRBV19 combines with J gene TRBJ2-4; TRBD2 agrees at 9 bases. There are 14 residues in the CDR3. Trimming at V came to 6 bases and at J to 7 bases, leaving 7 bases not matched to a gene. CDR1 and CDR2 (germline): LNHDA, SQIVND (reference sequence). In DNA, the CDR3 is TGTGCCAGTAGGTTTAGCGGGGGCGGTAACATTCAGTACTTC. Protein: CASRFSGGGNIQYF.

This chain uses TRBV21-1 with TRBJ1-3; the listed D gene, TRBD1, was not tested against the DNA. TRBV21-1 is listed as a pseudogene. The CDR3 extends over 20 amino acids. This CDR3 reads CASSNPVDRVRACSGNTIYF. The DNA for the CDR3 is TGTGCCAGCAGCAACCCAGTCGACAGGGTCAGGGCCTGCTCTGGAAACACCATATATTTT.

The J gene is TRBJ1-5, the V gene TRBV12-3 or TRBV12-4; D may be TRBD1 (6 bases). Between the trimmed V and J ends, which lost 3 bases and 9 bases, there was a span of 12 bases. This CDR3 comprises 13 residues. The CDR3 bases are TGTGCCAGCAGTTTCCAGGGGAAACTGCCCCAGCATTTT. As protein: CASSFQGKLPQHF.

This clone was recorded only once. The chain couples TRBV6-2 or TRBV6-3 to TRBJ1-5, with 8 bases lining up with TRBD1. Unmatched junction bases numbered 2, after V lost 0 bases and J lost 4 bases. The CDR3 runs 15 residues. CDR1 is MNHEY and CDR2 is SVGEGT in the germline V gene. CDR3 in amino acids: CASSYSRQGNQPQHF. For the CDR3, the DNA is TGTGCCAGCAGTTACTCAAGACAGGGGAATCAGCCCCAGCATTTT.

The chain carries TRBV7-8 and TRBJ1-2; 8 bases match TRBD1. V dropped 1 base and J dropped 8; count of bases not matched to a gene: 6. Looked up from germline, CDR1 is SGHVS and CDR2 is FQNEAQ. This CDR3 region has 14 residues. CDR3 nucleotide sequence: TGTGCCAGCAGCTTAGACCAGGGGGCCGCGGGCTACACCTTC. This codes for CASSLDQGAAGYTF.

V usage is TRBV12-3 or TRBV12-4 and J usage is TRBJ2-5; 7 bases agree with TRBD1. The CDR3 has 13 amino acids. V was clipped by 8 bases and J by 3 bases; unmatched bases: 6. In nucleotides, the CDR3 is TGTGCCAGCGGCAAGGGGGCCAAAGAGACCCAGTACTTC. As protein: CASGKGAKETQYF.

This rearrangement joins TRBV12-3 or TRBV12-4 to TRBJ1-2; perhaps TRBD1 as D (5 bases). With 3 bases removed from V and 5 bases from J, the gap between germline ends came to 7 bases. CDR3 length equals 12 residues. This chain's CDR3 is CASSLTAYGYTF. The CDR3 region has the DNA TGTGCCAGCAGTTTGACAGCGTATGGCTACACCTTC.

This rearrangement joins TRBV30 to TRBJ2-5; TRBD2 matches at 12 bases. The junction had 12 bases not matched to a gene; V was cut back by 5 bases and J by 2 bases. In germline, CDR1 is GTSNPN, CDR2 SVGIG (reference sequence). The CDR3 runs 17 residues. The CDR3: CAWGSGTTSGGQETQYF. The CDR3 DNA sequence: TGTGCCTGGGGAAGTGGCACGACTAGCGGGGGTCAAGAGACCCAGTACTTC.

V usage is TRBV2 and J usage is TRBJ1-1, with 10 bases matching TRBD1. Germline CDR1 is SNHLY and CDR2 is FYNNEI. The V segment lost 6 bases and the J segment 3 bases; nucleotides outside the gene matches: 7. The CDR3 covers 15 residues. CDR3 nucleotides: TGTGCCAGCAGAAACCCCGGGACAGGGGACACTGAAGCTTTCTTT. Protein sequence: CASRNPGTGDTEAFF. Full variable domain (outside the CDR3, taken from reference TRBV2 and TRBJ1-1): EPEVTQTPSHQVTQMGQEVILRCVPISNHLYFYWYRQILGQKVEFLVSFYNNEISEKSEIFDDQFSVERPDGSNFTLKIRSTKLEDSAMYFCASRNPGTGDTEAFFGQGTRLTVV.

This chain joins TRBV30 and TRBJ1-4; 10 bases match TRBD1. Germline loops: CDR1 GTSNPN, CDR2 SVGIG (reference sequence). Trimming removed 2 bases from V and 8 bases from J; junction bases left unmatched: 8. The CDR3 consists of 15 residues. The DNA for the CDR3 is TGTGCCTGGAGTCCCCTGGACAGGGGGAAGGAAAAACTGTTTTTT. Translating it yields CAWSPLDRGKEKLFF.